Listed below are T cell receptor beta chains from one sample, sequenced in a study of T cells in Graves' hyperthyroidism and ophthalmopathy. From the multiplex PCR reads, TCRdb called clonotypes with MiXCR, one entry per CDR3 protein. The sample has 500,000 to 650,000 distinct CDR3 sequences, 13% to 15% seen once; the top ten hold 11% to 15%. The sequencing sample was made of blood. These receptors were taken from a woman aged 40 to 49 with Graves' hyperthyroidism. Both conserved end residues are part of each CDR3. Fields, in order: V gene, clone size, J gene, D gene, CDR3 length, CDR3 protein, CDR3 DNA. The D gene is left open where the match is weak. Size tells how often a clone was seen (once, few, many) or the class of an expanded clone, and some rows leave it out.

>TRBV7-9|.|TRBJ1-1|.|17
CASSTWAGVAMNTEAFF
TGTGCCAGCAGCACCTGGGCGGGGGTTGCGATGAACACTGAAGCTTTCTTT
>TRBV2|many|TRBJ1-1|.|13
CASSERGNTEAFF
TGTGCCAGCAGTGAGAGGGGGAACACTGAAGCTTTCTTT
>TRBV5-6|few|TRBJ1-2|.|12
CASSFNTEGYTF
TGTGCCAGCAGCTTTAACACAGAAGGCTACACCTTC
>TRBV5-1|.|TRBJ2-7|.|14
CATRRTPTEEEQYF
TGCGCCACGAGAAGGACACCAACCGAGGAGGAGCAGTACTTC
>TRBV2|many|TRBJ1-5|.|13
CASSDNRVQPQHF
TGTGCCAGCAGTGATAACAGGGTTCAGCCCCAGCATTTT
>TRBV11-2|.|TRBJ2-7|TRBD2|15
CASRGLAGTSYEQYF
TGTGCCAGCAGGGGACTAGCGGGGACCTCCTACGAGCAGTACTTC
>TRBV7-8|many|TRBJ2-5|.|12
CAHQSPGETQYF
TGTGCCCACCAGTCCCCAGGAGAGACCCAGTACTTC
>TRBV19|.|TRBJ1-1|.|15
CASSILPTRNTEAFF
TGTGCCAGTAGTATCCTGCCTACAAGGAACACTGAAGCTTTCTTT
>TRBV6-1|many|TRBJ1-2|.|16
CASSLSGDPSNYGYTF
TGTGCCAGCAGTCTCTCGGGGGACCCGAGTAACTATGGCTACACCTTC
>TRBV6-1|.|TRBJ2-5|TRBD1|15
CASSSTDRAGETQYF
TGTGCCAGCAGCTCAACGGACAGGGCGGGAGAGACCCAGTACTTC
>TRBV5-1|many|TRBJ2-4|.|16
CASSLVGSLAKNIQYF
TGCGCCAGCAGCTTGGTAGGGAGTCTGGCCAAAAACATTCAGTACTTC
>TRBV2|many|TRBJ2-5|.|15
CASSVRGGSQETQYF
TGTGCCAGCAGCGTTCGTGGGGGTAGTCAAGAGACCCAGTACTTC
>TRBV5-5|many|TRBJ2-1|TRBD2|15
CASSLNGLAVNEQFF
TGTGCCAGCAGCTTGAACGGACTAGCGGTAAATGAGCAGTTCTTC
>TRBV30|many|TRBJ2-1|.|14
CAWSDVSSYNEQFF
TGTGCCTGGAGTGACGTGAGCTCCTACAATGAGCAGTTCTTC
>TRBV20-1|many|TRBJ2-7|.|14
CSATQRVDPYEQYF
TGCAGTGCTACCCAGCGGGTCGATCCCTACGAGCAGTACTTC
>TRBV20-1|many|TRBJ1-1|.|16
CSARDRDGPSGTEAFF
TGCAGTGCTAGAGATCGGGACGGGCCAAGCGGGACTGAAGCTTTCTTT
>TRBV12-3/TRBV12-4|many|TRBJ1-1|.|13
CASSLGGGTEAFF
TGTGCCAGCAGTTTAGGGGGCGGCACTGAAGCTTTCTTT
>TRBV18|many|TRBJ2-5|.|14
CASSPGSWEETQYF
TGTGCCAGCTCACCGGGGAGTTGGGAAGAGACCCAGTACTTC
>TRBV2|many|TRBJ2-7|TRBD2|14
CASRLAGASYEQYF
TGTGCCAGCAGACTAGCGGGTGCCTCCTACGAGCAGTACTTC
>TRBV6-1|.|TRBJ1-1|.|13
CASRKGGYTEAFF
TGTGCCAGCAGAAAGGGGGGGTACACTGAAGCTTTCTTT
>TRBV5-8|.|TRBJ2-5|TRBD1|16
CASSSGQGRTQEAQYF
TGTGCCAGCAGCTCCGGACAGGGCAGGACCCAAGAGGCCCAGTACTTC
>TRBV19|few|TRBJ2-1|TRBD2|12
CASGTSPNEQFF
TGTGCCAGTGGGACTAGCCCCAATGAGCAGTTCTTC
>TRBV11-2|many|TRBJ1-1|.|12
CASSGGGTEAFF
TGTGCCAGCAGCGGGGGGGGAACTGAAGCTTTCTTT
>TRBV30|many|TRBJ1-1|.|14
CAWSFGGLNTEAFF
TGTGCCTGGAGTTTCGGAGGACTGAACACTGAAGCTTTCTTT
>TRBV5-1|many|TRBJ1-1|.|13
CASSSSDGAEAFF
TGCGCCAGCAGCTCCTCGGACGGCGCTGAAGCTTTCTTT
>TRBV18|many|TRBJ2-1|.|15
CASSPQRQPYNEQFF
TGTGCCAGCTCACCACAAAGACAGCCCTACAATGAGCAGTTCTTC
>TRBV5-1|few|TRBJ2-5|TRBD2|16
CASSKGLAGALETQYF
TGCGCCAGCAGCAAGGGACTAGCGGGAGCATTAGAGACCCAGTACTTC
>TRBV6-1|many|TRBJ2-1|TRBD2|14
CASGTSGRVNEQFF
TGTGCCAGCGGTACTAGCGGGAGAGTCAATGAGCAGTTCTTC
>TRBV28|many|TRBJ2-1|TRBD1|16
CASSQTTTGLYNEQFF
TGTGCCAGCAGCCAAACAACGACAGGGCTCTACAATGAGCAGTTCTTC
>TRBV9|few|TRBJ1-1|.|15
CASSAHKGRATEAFF
TGTGCCAGCAGCGCCCACAAAGGGCGGGCGACTGAAGCTTTCTTT
>TRBV27|many|TRBJ2-7|.|15
CASSLLSTFSYEQYF
TGTGCCAGCAGTTTATTGTCCACGTTCTCCTACGAGCAGTACTTC
>TRBV20-1|.|TRBJ1-1|TRBD1|14
CGARGPDANTEAFF
TGCGGTGCTAGGGGGCCTGACGCGAACACTGAAGCTTTCTTT
>TRBV10-3|many|TRBJ2-4|.|18
CAISESAKEGMAKNIQYF
TGTGCCATCAGTGAGAGCGCCAAAGAGGGGATGGCCAAAAACATTCAGTACTTC
>TRBV3-1|few|TRBJ2-5|.|13
CASSPRHQETQYF
TGTGCCAGCAGCCCCCGACATCAAGAGACCCAGTACTTC
>TRBV28|many|TRBJ2-3|TRBD1|15
CASSQRQGARDTQYF
TGTGCCAGCAGTCAACGACAGGGGGCAAGAGATACGCAGTATTTT
>TRBV20-1|many|TRBJ2-1|TRBD1|16
CSARDRRQGAINEQFF
TGCAGTGCTAGAGATAGGAGACAGGGGGCGATCAATGAGCAGTTCTTC
>TRBV20-1|many|TRBJ2-7|TRBD2|16
CSARDLLREGYHEQYF
TGCAGTGCTAGAGATCTCCTCCGGGAGGGTTACCACGAGCAGTACTTC
>TRBV30|many|TRBJ2-5|.|14
CAWSYGQPTETQYF
TGTGCCTGGAGTTACGGACAGCCTACGGAGACCCAGTACTTC
>TRBV20-1|many|TRBJ2-7|.|14
CSAPRPFGGYEQYF
TGCAGTGCACCTAGACCGTTTGGCGGGTACGAGCAGTACTTC
>TRBV28|many|TRBJ1-2|.|16
CASSPASGGRVYGYTF
TGTGCCAGCAGCCCAGCCTCGGGGGGGCGAGTCTATGGCTACACCTTC
>TRBV5-4|.|TRBJ2-7|TRBD1|15
CASSLGHRGRYEQYF
TGTGCCAGCAGCTTGGGTCACAGGGGGCGGTACGAGCAGTACTTC
>TRBV19|.|TRBJ2-3|.|13
CASTSRGTDTQYF
TGTGCCAGTACCTCCCGCGGCACAGATACGCAGTATTTT
>TRBV19|few|TRBJ1-1|.|15
CASSIDYRSSLEAFF
TGTGCCAGTAGTATAGATTACAGGTCCAGCCTTGAAGCTTTCTTT
>TRBV20-1|.|TRBJ2-1|TRBD2|18
CSASKAGSQAGGNNEQFF
TGCAGTGCTAGTAAGGCAGGGTCGCAAGCGGGAGGTAACAATGAGCAGTTCTTC
>TRBV2|many|TRBJ2-1|TRBD2|17
CASSVPKREGIINEQFF
TGTGCCAGCAGTGTTCCCAAGCGGGAGGGCATTATAAATGAGCAGTTCTTC
>TRBV14|many|TRBJ2-6|TRBD2|20
CASSQGGLAGVRAGANVLTF
TGTGCCAGCAGCCAAGGCGGACTAGCGGGAGTAAGGGCTGGGGCCAACGTCCTGACTTTC
>TRBV7-8|many|TRBJ1-5|.|16
CASSLLAGYSNQPQHF
TGTGCCAGCAGCTTATTGGCCGGGTATAGCAATCAGCCCCAGCATTTT
>TRBV5-1|many|TRBJ2-2|TRBD2|15
CASSVTSGWTGELFF
TGCGCCAGCAGCGTCACTAGCGGTTGGACCGGGGAGCTGTTTTTT
>TRBV7-9|many|TRBJ2-7|TRBD1|16
CASSFPVSGQGYEQYF
TGTGCCAGCAGCTTTCCGGTATCGGGACAGGGTTACGAGCAGTACTTC
>TRBV12-3/TRBV12-4|many|TRBJ1-2|.|13
CASSFGLGPGYTF
TGTGCCAGCAGTTTTGGATTGGGACCTGGCTACACCTTC
>TRBV18|many|TRBJ1-4|TRBD1|14
CASSPRQGEEKLFF
TGTGCCAGCTCACCTAGACAGGGGGAAGAAAAACTGTTTTTT
>TRBV11-2|many|TRBJ2-7|.|13
CASSLGRGQWQYF
TGTGCCAGCAGCTTAGGCAGGGGTCAGTGGCAGTACTTC
>TRBV4-2|.|TRBJ1-1|.|15
CASSQDSSGNTEAFF
TGTGCCAGCAGCCAAGATTCATCAGGGAACACTGAAGCTTTCTTT